Described below is a single TCR beta chain sequence and its context. This record belongs to a study of blood T cell repertoires in COVID-19. The table came from immunoSEQ multiplex PCR; TCRdb's copy has only in-frame clones and leaves some out. This sample has about 240,000 clones, with about 83% found just once. Germline CDR1 and CDR2: SGHRS and YFSETQ. This CDR3 region has 16 residues. V was clipped by 1 base and J by 3 bases; unmatched bases: 8. Sequencing was carried out using peripheral blood. The chain has TRBV5-1 and TRBJ2-7, with 9 bases matching TRBD2. The clonotype comes from a human donor in a cohort sampled during active COVID-19. The CDR3 bases are TGCGCCAGCAGCTTGATAGCGGGAGTCTCTCTCTACGAGCAGTACTTC. Translation: CASSLIAGVSLYEQYF. Using reference TRBV5-1 and TRBJ2-7 for the parts outside the CDR3, the full variable domain is KAGVTQTPRYLIKTRGQQVTLSCSPISGHRSVSWYQQTPGQGLQFLFEYFSETQRNKGNFPGRFSGRQFSNSRSEMNVSTLELGDSALYLCASSLIAGVSLYEQYFGPGTRLTVT.